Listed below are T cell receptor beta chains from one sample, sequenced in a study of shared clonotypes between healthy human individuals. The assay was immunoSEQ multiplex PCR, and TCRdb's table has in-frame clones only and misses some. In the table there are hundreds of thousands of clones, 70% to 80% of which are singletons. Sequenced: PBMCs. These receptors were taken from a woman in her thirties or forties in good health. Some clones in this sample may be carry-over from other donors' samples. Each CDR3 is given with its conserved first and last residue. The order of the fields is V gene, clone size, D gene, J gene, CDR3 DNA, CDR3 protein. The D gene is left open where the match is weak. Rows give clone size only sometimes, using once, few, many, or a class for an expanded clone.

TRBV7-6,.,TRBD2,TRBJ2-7,TGTGCCAGCAGCTTAGGGACTAGCGGTTCCTACGAGCAGTACTTC,CASSLGTSGSYEQYF
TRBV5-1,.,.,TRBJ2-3,TGCGCCAGCAGCTTGTTCCAGGGGATCTCAGATACGCAGTATTTT,CASSLFQGISDTQYF
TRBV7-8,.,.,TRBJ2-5,TGTGCCAGCAGCTTATTTAGGGCGGGGGAGACCCAGTACTTC,CASSLFRAGETQYF
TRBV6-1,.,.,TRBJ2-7,TGTGCCAGTTTAGGACAGACCGCCTACGAGCAGTACTTC,CASLGQTAYEQYF
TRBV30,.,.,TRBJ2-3,TGTGCCTGGAGTATCTCTACAGATACGCAGTATTTT,CAWSISTDTQYF
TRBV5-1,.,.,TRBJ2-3,TGCGCCAGCAGCTTGGCTCTGCGGGGTTTCACAGATACGCAGTATTTT,CASSLALRGFTDTQYF
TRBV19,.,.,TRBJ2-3,TGTGCCAGTAGTATAGATGGAAGGCCTCAGCGCCACATAGATACGCAGTATTTT,CASSIDGRPQRHIDTQYF
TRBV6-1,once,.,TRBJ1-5,TGTGCCAGCACCCCTAGCAATCAGCCCCAGCATTTT,CASTPSNQPQHF
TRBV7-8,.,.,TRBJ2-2,TGTGCCAGCAGCTTAGTAGGAGGGGTGAACACCGGGGAGCTGTTTTTT,CASSLVGGVNTGELFF
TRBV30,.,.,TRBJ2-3,TGTGCCTGGAGTTTCAGGGGCACAGATACGCAGTATTTT,CAWSFRGTDTQYF
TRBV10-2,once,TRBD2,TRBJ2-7,TGCGCCAGCAGTGAGTCGAGACTAGCGGGAGATCAGTACTTC,CASSESRLAGDQYF
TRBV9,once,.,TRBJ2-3,TGTGCCAGCAGTATAACAGGGAGCACAGATACGCAGTATTTT,CASSITGSTDTQYF
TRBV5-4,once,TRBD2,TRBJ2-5,TGTGCCAGCAGACCGGGGGGTTCCCAAGAGACCCAGTACTTC,CASRPGGSQETQYF
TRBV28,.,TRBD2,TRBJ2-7,TGTGCCAGCAGTTTCGCCCCGGGACTAGCGGGTCTCTACGAGCAGTACTTC,CASSFAPGLAGLYEQYF
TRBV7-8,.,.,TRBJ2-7,TGTGCCAGCAGCCGCGTCCTGAGCTCCTACGAGCAGTACTTC,CASSRVLSSYEQYF
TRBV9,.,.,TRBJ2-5,TGTGCCGGCAGCGTAGACGGGGATCCCCAAGAGACCCAGTACTTC,CAGSVDGDPQETQYF
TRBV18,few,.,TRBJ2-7,TGTGCCAGCTCACCACCAGCCGCCGACAGTTCCTACGAGCAGTACTTC,CASSPPAADSSYEQYF
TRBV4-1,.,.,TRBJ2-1,TGCGCCAGCAGCCAAGATCTTAGCGTCTCCTACAATGAGCAGTTCTTC,CASSQDLSVSYNEQFF
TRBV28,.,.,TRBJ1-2,TGTGCCAGCAGTATACAGGCTAACTATGGCTACACCTTC,CASSIQANYGYTF
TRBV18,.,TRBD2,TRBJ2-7,TGTGCCAGCTCACCGTTTGCGGGAGCCTACGAGCAGTACTTC,CASSPFAGAYEQYF
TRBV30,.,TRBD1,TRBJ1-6,TGTGCCTGGATCCAGGGGGCGAGGAATAATTCACCCCTCCACTTT,CAWIQGARNNSPLHF
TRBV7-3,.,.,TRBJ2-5,TGTGCCAGCAGCTTGGACGGCCAGGGATCCCAGTACTTC,CASSLDGQGSQYF
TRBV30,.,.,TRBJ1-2,TGTGCCTGCCCGGACAGAAAGAACTATGGCTACACCTTC,CACPDRKNYGYTF
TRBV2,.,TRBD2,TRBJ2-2,TGTGCCAGCAGGATAGCGGGAGGGCCTGGCGGGGAGCTGTTTTTT,CASRIAGGPGGELFF
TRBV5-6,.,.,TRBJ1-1,TGTGCCAGCAGCTTGGTTTCTACAACCCGGAACTCTGAAGCTTTCTTT,CASSLVSTTRNSEAFF
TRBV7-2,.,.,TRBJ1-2,TGTGCCAGCAGCCCAACGAGGGGTACTAACTATGGTTACACCTTC,CASSPTRGTNYGYTF
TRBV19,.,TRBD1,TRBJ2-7,TGTGCCAGTAGTCCGGGACAGTCTCTTTGGCAGTACTTC,CASSPGQSLWQYF
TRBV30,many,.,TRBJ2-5,TGTGCCTGGAGTCCAGGGATGGTCCAAGAGACCCAGTACTTC,CAWSPGMVQETQYF
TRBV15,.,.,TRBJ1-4,TGTGCCACCAGCAGAGATCGGGTGGAAAAACTGTTTTTT,CATSRDRVEKLFF
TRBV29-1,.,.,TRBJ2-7,TGCAGCGTCCGGGGCGGCTACGAGCAGTACTTC,CSVRGGYEQYF
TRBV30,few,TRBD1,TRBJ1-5,TGTGCCTGGAGGCAGGGGGGCAATCAGCCCCAGCATTTT,CAWRQGGNQPQHF
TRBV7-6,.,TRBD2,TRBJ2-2,TGTGCCAGCAGCAGCAGCGGGAGGGACACCGGGGAGCTGTTTTTT,CASSSSGRDTGELFF
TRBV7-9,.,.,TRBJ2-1,TGTGCCAGCAGCTTACTAGGGGGAGGGAGATACAATGAGCAGTTCTTC,CASSLLGGGRYNEQFF